The clone carrying this T cell receptor beta chain was seen a handful of times. Its specificity is unknown. The data stem from a study of cytomegalovirus exposure and HLA in healthy donors. PCR was performed using 60 Vbeta and 13 Jbeta primers. Here immunoSEQ multiplex PCR was the method, and the copy in TCRdb shows in-frame clones only, minus some. Of roughly 150,000 clones listed, 75% to 90% were seen once; the top ten hold approximately 2.1%. The CDR3 covers 17 residues. V dropped 5 bases and J dropped 8; count of bases not matched to a gene: 14. Germline loops: CDR1 LNHDA, CDR2 SQIVND (reference sequence). Study-level points and caveats: Productive rates of about 87% or about 30% were seen for most TCR beta V segments in an earlier analysis. V- and J-gene trimming in TCR beta was tied to a missense DCLRE1C variant by an analysis performed later. Per published reports, the classifier diagnosed cytomegalovirus status with high specificity and sensitivity. TRBV6-2, TRBV6-3 and some other V segments were excluded as indistinguishable.

The gene calls are TRBV19 and TRBJ1-4, with 10 positions matching TRBD1. This TCR was recovered from a male donor in good health and CMV-seronegative. The sequenced sample was PBMCs. The CDR3 nucleotides are TGTGCCAGTAGTGCCGCACACAGACAGGGGGCTGGGGAAAAACTGTTTTTT. Amino acids: CASSAAHRQGAGEKLFF.